This T cell receptor beta chain came from a study of blood T cell repertoires in COVID-19. V was trimmed by 4 bases and J by 6 bases, leaving 21 bases between them. CDR3 length: 16 amino acids. Per germline, CDR1 MDHEN and CDR2 SYDVKM. Source study methods: Amplification of reference gene primers was used by the study to estimate nucleated cell counts. Libraries were prepared by immunoSEQ multiplex PCR; TCRdb keeps only in-frame clonotypes and omits some of them. V and J calls and clone size are those listed in that table; D and trimming were worked out from the DNA. The sample shows approximately 58,000 clones, over 75% of them seen only once.

Specimen: peripheral blood. This rearrangement joins TRBV28 to TRBJ1-1, with D unresolved. This TCR came from a man aged 35-49 years with active COVID-19. Here the CDR3 DNA reads TGTGCCAGCAGTTCCCCCCGTGAACCGTCTCGCGCTGAAGCTTTCTTT. Translating gives CASSSPREPSRAEAFF.